The 15 T cell receptor beta chains below were found in one sample sequenced in a study of cytomegalovirus exposure and HLA in healthy donors. Researchers ran the PCR with 60 Vbeta and 13 Jbeta primers. This table comes from immunoSEQ multiplex PCR, and its TCRdb copy is limited to in-frame clones, with some not included. The sample has about 190,000 clones, roughly 80% seen once. Sequenced material: PBMCs. The receptor source for this set is a woman in her 30s in good health and CMV-seropositive.

The chain combines TRBV28 with TRBJ2-1, with D possibly TRBD1 on 5 matching bases. The CDR3 covers 15 residues. The ends were cut back, 3 bases at V and 7 bases at J, with 16 bases in the middle. CDR1 is MDHEN, CDR2 SYDVKM, per germline. The CDR3: CASSFQGADYNEQFF. CDR3 DNA: TGTGCCAGCAGTTTTCAAGGGGCAGATTATAATGAGCAGTTCTTC.

The chain uses TRBV19 and TRBJ2-1; maybe TRBD2 (5 bases). The CDR3 is made up of 14 amino acids. Trimming shortened V by 6 bases and J by 5 bases, and 14 bases separated the two germline ends. Germline loops: CDR1 LNHDA, CDR2 SQIVND (reference sequence). The CDR3: CASSTSTRHNEQFF. As DNA, the CDR3 is TGTGCCAGTAGCACCTCTACTAGACACAATGAGCAGTTCTTC.

V is TRBV28 and J is TRBJ1-2; 7 bases match TRBD1. Germline trimming cut 2 bases from V and 7 bases from J; bases unmatched to any gene: 7. Per germline, CDR1 MDHEN and CDR2 SYDVKM. The CDR3 contains 14 residues. The CDR3 reads CASSLGWQGGGYTF. The CDR3 region has the DNA TGTGCCAGCAGTTTAGGTTGGCAGGGGGGTGGCTACACCTTC.

The genes are TRBV7-6 and TRBJ2-2; TRBD1 is a possible D gene (6 bases). The CDR3 totals 18 residues. CDR1 is SGHVS and CDR2 is FNYEAQ in the germline V gene. Trimming took 2 bases from V and 3 from J, leaving 19 bases between them. This CDR3 reads CASSLPKGQYKDTGELFF. CDR3 in DNA: TGTGCCAGCAGCTTACCGAAAGGACAGTACAAGGACACCGGGGAGCTGTTTTTT.

The rearrangement uses TRBV7-3 and TRBJ2-2, with TRBD1 matching over 9 bases. Per the germline V gene, CDR1 is SGHTA and CDR2 is FQGTGA. The CDR3 is 15 amino acids. With V trimmed by 5 bases and J by 2 bases, 3 bases remained unmatched. CDR3 loop: CASSPQGANTGELFF. CDR3 DNA: TGTGCCAGCAGCCCACAGGGGGCAAACACCGGGGAGCTGTTTTTT.

The gene calls are TRBV10-3 and TRBJ2-2, with TRBD2 matching over 14 bases. V shed 6 bases, J shed 6 bases, and the junction held 3 bases outside the gene matches. Germline CDR1 and CDR2: ENHRY and SYGVKD. The CDR3 is 15 residues long. The CDR3 region is CAIRPTSGGAGELFF. In nucleotides, the CDR3 is TGTGCCATCAGACCGACTAGCGGGGGGGCCGGGGAGCTGTTTTTT.

V gene TRBV28 combines with J gene TRBJ1-5; D is uncertain. Germline V CDR1 and CDR2: MDHEN, SYDVKM. The V end lost 6 bases, the J end lost 6 bases, and 12 bases lay between the germline ends. This CDR3 region has 13 residues. CDR3 in DNA: TGTGCCAGCAGCCTGCGGGTTTTTCAGCCCCAGCATTTT. This codes for CASSLRVFQPQHF.

The gene calls are TRBV7-2 and TRBJ1-1; weak D call: TRBD1 (6 bases). The CDR3 has 14 residues. Trimming removed 2 bases from V and 5 bases from J, with 12 bases in between. In germline, CDR1 is SGHTA, CDR2 FQGNSA. The CDR3: CASSLKQGWTEAFF. The CDR3 coding sequence is TGTGCCAGCAGCTTAAAGCAGGGGTGGACTGAAGCTTTCTTT.

The J gene is TRBJ2-7, the V gene TRBV5-1, with 9 nucleotides matching TRBD2. Unmatched junction bases numbered 4, after V lost 0 bases and J lost 6 bases. The CDR3 has 14 amino acids. Looked up from germline, CDR1 is SGHRS and CDR2 is YFSETQ. The CDR3 coding sequence is TGCGCCAGCAGCTTGGGGGCGGGAGGGCTCGAGCAGTACTTC. It codes for CASSLGAGGLEQYF.

The CDR3 sequence: CASSTYRTGSNQPQHF. CDR3 in DNA: TGTGCCAGTAGTACCTATCGGACAGGGAGCAATCAGCCCCAGCATTTT. The chain couples TRBV19 to TRBJ1-5; TRBD1 matches 8 bases. This CDR3 has 16 amino acids. Looked up from germline, CDR1 is LNHDA and CDR2 is SQIVND (reference sequence). Trimming took 4 bases from V and 1 from J; bases not matched to a gene: 6.

This clone was picked up a small number of times. V and J are TRBV7-2 and TRBJ1-1; 7 bases agree with TRBD1. Germline V gene data show CDR1 as SGHTA and CDR2 as FQGNSA. This CDR3 comprises 14 residues. J was trimmed by 2 bases and V by 5 bases; bases with no gene match: 5. The CDR3 DNA is TGTGCCAGCAGCGGAAGACAGGGTAACACTGAAGCTTTCTTT. Its protein product is CASSGRQGNTEAFF. Together with reference TRBV7-2 and TRBJ1-1, the CDR3 gives the full variable domain: GAGVSQSPSNKVTEKGKDVELRCDPISGHTALYWYRQSLGQGLEFLIYFQGNSAPDKSGLPSDRFSAERTGGSVSTLTIQRTQQEDSAVYLCASSGRQGNTEAFFGQGTRLTVV.

J is TRBJ2-1 and V is TRBV9; 13 bases are a match to TRBD2. The CDR3 spans 16 residues. The V and J ends lost 3 bases and 7 bases, in that order; junction bases with no gene match: 7. Germline CDR1 reads SGDLS; CDR2 reads YYNGEE. The CDR3 region is CASSALRTSGRNEQFF. CDR3 in DNA: TGTGCCAGCAGCGCCCTACGGACTAGCGGGAGAAATGAGCAGTTCTTC.

The V call is TRBV2, the J call TRBJ1-1, with a tentative D call TRBD1 (5 bases). The CDR3 sequence is 14 residues long. CDR1 is SNHLY, CDR2 FYNNEI, per germline. The V end lost 2 bases, the J end lost 3 bases, and 10 bases lay between the germline ends. The DNA for the CDR3 is TGTGCCAGCAGTGAATCCCCAGGGCACACTGAAGCTTTCTTT. Translating gives CASSESPGHTEAFF.

This clone was detected a few times. V usage is TRBV13 and J usage is TRBJ1-6; 9 bases line up with TRBD1. Per the germline V gene, CDR1 is PRHDT and CDR2 is FYEKMQ (reference sequence). The CDR3 has 15 residues. Trimming cost V 3 bases and J 7 bases; bases outside gene matches: 4. In nucleotides, the CDR3 is TGTGCCAGCAGCTTCTCCGGGACAGGGAATTCACCCCTCCACTTT. Its translation is CASSFSGTGNSPLHF.

This sequence joins TRBV25-1 and TRBJ2-5; TRBD2 might be the D (6 bases). The CDR3 runs 14 residues. Looked up from germline, CDR1 is MGHDK and CDR2 is SYGVNS. Trimming removed 5 bases from V and 2 bases from J, with 12 bases in between. The CDR3 coding sequence is TGTGCCAGCAGTCCTAACGGGGGACAAGAGACCCAGTACTTC. Its translation is CASSPNGGQETQYF.